Listed below are T cell receptor beta chains from one sample, sequenced in a study of T-cell reconstitution after alpha-beta-depleted transplantation in children. One entry per CDR3 protein results from TCRdb running MiXCR on the PCR reads. The sample has under 850,000 distinct CDR3 sequences; roughly 14% are singletons. The sequences come from PBMCs, collected before TCRalphabeta/CD19-depleted stem cell transplant. The receptors shown here come from a girl between 2 and 10 years old with congenital amegakaryocytic thrombocytopenia, due to receive a stem cell transplant. Both conserved end residues are part of each CDR3. A D gene is named only where the DNA matches it firmly. A clone size is listed for some rows: how often the clone was seen (once, few, many), or a class if it is expanded.

>-|TRBJ2-6|few|TRBV7-3
TGTGCCAGCAGCTTAAACACCAGGGATTTGGCTTTC
CASSLNTRDLAF
>-|TRBJ1-2|-|TRBV21-1
TGTGCCAGCAGCAAAGCGCTTGAAGGGCCTTATGGCTACACCTTC
CASSKALEGPYGYTF
>-|TRBJ2-1|many|TRBV28
TGTGCCAGCACCTCATATACATTCCCCACCAATGAGCAGTTCTTC
CASTSYTFPTNEQFF
>-|TRBJ1-4|many|TRBV20-1
TGCAGTGCTAGAGATCACGCGGTGCCGGAACAAAAACTGTTTTTT
CSARDHAVPEQKLFF
>-|TRBJ2-1|-|TRBV12-3/TRBV12-4
TGTGCCAGCAGGGGGGAGCGGGCCGTCAATGAGCAGTTCTTC
CASRGERAVNEQFF
>TRBD1|TRBJ1-1|-|TRBV19
TGTGCCAGCCGAGGACAGGGGGCATCTGAAGCTTTCTTT
CASRGQGASEAFF
>TRBD2|TRBJ2-1|few|TRBV7-8
TGTGCCATCCTTGGGACTAGCGGGGGCGGTGAGCAGTTCTTC
CAILGTSGGGEQFF
>-|TRBJ1-2|-|TRBV5-1
TGCGCCAGCAGCCTGGACGGGACCCCGCGGGATGGCTACACCTTC
CASSLDGTPRDGYTF
>-|TRBJ2-3|-|TRBV12-5
TGTGCTAGTGGTTTGGACCTCCGGGCCCGCGCAGATACGCAGTATTTT
CASGLDLRARADTQYF
>TRBD2|TRBJ2-5|-|TRBV20-1
TGCAGTGCTCGAGAGGGACCCCGCGGGGGGCGCCGTGAGACCCAGTACTTC
CSAREGPRGGRRETQYF
>TRBD2|TRBJ2-1|many|TRBV20-1
TGCAGTGCTAGAGCTAAAGCGGGAGGAGGTGGTGATGAGCAGTTCTTC
CSARAKAGGGGDEQFF
>TRBD2|TRBJ2-1|few|TRBV5-1
TGCGCCAGCAGCCCGGGGACTAGCGGGCCCTCCTACAATGAGCAGTTCTTC
CASSPGTSGPSYNEQFF
>-|TRBJ1-1|many|TRBV5-1
TGCGCCAGTAATCGGGAACGAAGCACTGAAGCTTTCTTT
CASNRERSTEAFF
>TRBD2|TRBJ2-1|many|TRBV20-1
TGCAGTGCTAGAGAGGGGACTACAAGTGGGGCTGAGCAGTTCTTC
CSAREGTTSGAEQFF
>-|TRBJ2-3|few|TRBV7-6
TGTGCCAGCAGCGAATATGGGCGGGACGATTGGGATACGCAGTATTTT
CASSEYGRDDWDTQYF
>TRBD1|TRBJ2-7|-|TRBV20-1
TGCTGTGCTGGGGTGGGGACAGCAGCCTTAAGCTCCTACGAGCAGTACTTC
CCAGVGTAALSSYEQYF
>-|TRBJ2-3|few|TRBV7-2
TGTGCCAGCAGCTTAGCGCCTGGGGTCTTTCCCCGCGATACGCAGTATTTT
CASSLAPGVFPRDTQYF
>TRBD2|TRBJ2-1|many|TRBV5-1
TGCGCCAGCAGTTCAGACCGGCTAGCGGATTACAATGAGCAGTTCTTC
CASSSDRLADYNEQFF
>-|TRBJ2-7|few|TRBV7-2
TGTGCCAGCAGCTTACGCGGGGTGGGACGGTCCTACGAGCAGTACTTC
CASSLRGVGRSYEQYF
>TRBD2|TRBJ2-7|many|TRBV5-1
TGCGCCAGCAGCTTGGAGGGACTAGCGGGAGTAGACGAGCAGTACTTC
CASSLEGLAGVDEQYF
>TRBD2|TRBJ2-3|-|TRBV7-2
TGTGCCAGCAGCTACACGGTACTAGCGAATGCAGATACGCAGTATTTT
CASSYTVLANADTQYF
>TRBD1|TRBJ2-5|-|TRBV27
TGTGTCAGCAGTGAGAATTCGGGACAGGGATTCGAGACCCAGTACTTC
CVSSENSGQGFETQYF
>TRBD1|TRBJ2-5|-|TRBV7-8
TGTGCCAGCAGACCCGGACAGGGTTTCGAGACCCAGTACTTC
CASRPGQGFETQYF
>TRBD1|TRBJ1-4|many|TRBV10-3
TGTGCCATCAGGTACCGGGACAGGGTCCCCGAAAAACTGTTTTTT
CAIRYRDRVPEKLFF
>-|TRBJ1-1|-|TRBV11-2
TGTGCCAGCAGCTTAGCGGAAAGGAGGAACACTGAAGCTTTCTTT
CASSLAERRNTEAFF
>-|TRBJ2-7|many|TRBV12-3/TRBV12-4
TGCGCCAGCAGCTTTGGGGGAACCTACGAGCAGTACTTC
CASSFGGTYEQYF
>TRBD2|TRBJ2-1|many|TRBV6-1
TGTGCCAGCAGTGAGGGACTAGCGGGCTATGAGCAGTTCTTC
CASSEGLAGYEQFF
>-|TRBJ2-3|many|TRBV5-1
TGCGCCAGCAGCCGGGATGGCTGGCGGATCACAGATACGCAGTATTTT
CASSRDGWRITDTQYF